The 27 T cell receptor beta chains below were found in one sample sequenced in a study of Tregs in tolerant kidney transplant recipients. The nonmyeloablative bone marrow transplants came from related graft donors, with transient mixed chimerism. Assay used: immunoSEQ multiplex PCR; TCRdb lists only in-frame clones, some missing. This table lists about 23,000 clones. This specimen consisted of CD4+ T cells from blood (PBMCs), obtained 6 months after the transplant. The source is a human patient who received a combined kidney and bone marrow transplant. The graft donor may be the source of some T cells.

Note on this clone: Coverage ceases 3 residues before the CDR3 finishes, and the germline J gene fills in the end. The gene calls are TRBV10-1 and TRBJ2-2; D is undetermined. This CDR3 is 14 amino acids long. The V end was cut by 5 bases, the J end by 1 base, with 8 bases between. Germline V gene lookup returns CDR1 WNHNN and CDR2 SYGVQD (reference sequence). Incomplete CDR3 DNA: TGCGCCAGCAGTTCCGGGTGGAACACCGGGGAG. Translation gives CASSSGWNTGE. The entire CDR3 sequence reads CASSSGWNTGELFF.

By frequency, this clone is medium-sized. From the germline J gene comes the end of the CDR3, since the read stops 3 residues before it. The V and J genes are TRBV10-3 and TRBJ2-3; the match to TRBD2 covers 8 bases. Germline CDR1 is ENHRY and CDR2 is SYGVKD. The CDR3 covers 15 residues. V was pared by 6 bases and J by 2 bases, with 7 bases of the junction left unmatched. The CDR3 sequence: CAISTLAGSTDTQYF. Incomplete CDR3 DNA: TGTGCCATCAGCACCTTAGCGGGGTCCACAGATACG.

For this clone: Read sequence stops 3 residues before the CDR3 end, and the germline J gene provides the missing end. V is TRBV29-1 and J is TRBJ2-2; TRBD2 matches at 8 bases. The CDR3 loop spans 17 amino acids. V was clipped by 1 base and J by 5 bases; unmatched bases: 12. Germline V gene lookup returns CDR1 SQVTM and CDR2 ANQGSEA. CDR3 DNA (partial): TGCAGCGTTGAAGGGATTTCAGCGGGAGTACGGACCGGGGAG. Its protein product is CSVEGISAGVRTGE. The CDR3 in its entirety is CSVEGISAGVRTGELFF.

Of note for this clone: The CDR3 goes on 3 residues after the read ends, and that part is filled in from the germline J gene. The V gene is TRBV5-1, the J gene TRBJ2-2; 13 nucleotides match TRBD2. The V gene end was trimmed by 0 bases and the J gene end by 6 bases; junction bases not matched to a gene: 2. Germline V gene sequence: CDR1 SGHRS, CDR2 YFSETQ. The CDR3 spans 16 residues. Incomplete CDR3 DNA: TGCGCCAGCAGCTTGGCCGGACTAGCGGGGGCCGGGGAG. Residues: CASSLAGLAGAGE. The full CDR3 reads CASSLAGLAGAGELFF.

In regard to this clone: Read data end 3 residues before the CDR3 end; the end is taken from the germline J gene. V and J are TRBV20-1 and TRBJ2-2; 9 bases match TRBD1. Germline CDR1 and CDR2: DFQATT and SNEGSKA (reference sequence). Unmatched junction bases numbered 1, after V lost 3 bases and J lost 5 bases. The CDR3 is 13 amino acids. The CDR3 spells CSASGQGTGELFF. The covered CDR3 bases are TGCAGTGCTAGTGGACAGGGGACCGGGGAG.

As for this clone: The read halts 3 residues ahead of the CDR3 end, with the missing end drawn from the germline J gene. The chain recombines TRBV29-1 with TRBJ2-5; TRBD1 matches 9 bases. Per the germline V gene, CDR1 is SQVTM and CDR2 is ANQGSEA. V dropped 6 bases and J dropped 5; count of bases not matched to a gene: 4. The CDR3 has 12 amino acids. The sequenced CDR3 bases are TGCAGCGTACAGGGGGCTATGGAGACC. It codes for CSVQGAMET. The full CDR3 sequence reads CSVQGAMETQYF.

Turning to this clone: The read falls 3 residues short of the CDR3 end, and the missing part is taken from the germline J gene. The gene calls are TRBV18 and TRBJ2-5; D is unclear. Looked up from germline, CDR1 is KGHSH and CDR2 is LQKENI. Trimming stripped 3 bases from V and 1 base from J, with 9 bases between. This CDR3 is built from 14 residues. CDR3 DNA (partial): TGTGCCAGCTCACCTGGAAACAGCCAAGAGACC. Amino acids: CASSPGNSQET. The complete CDR3 reads CASSPGNSQETQYF.

Points on this clone: The missing CDR3 end, 3 residues past where the read stops, is filled in from the germline J gene. This chain joins TRBV29-1 and TRBJ2-3; 12 bases align to TRBD2. Trimming at V came to 6 bases and at J to 5 bases, leaving 9 bases not matched to a gene. This CDR3 contains 15 residues. Looked up from germline, CDR1 is SQVTM and CDR2 is ANQGSEA. CDR3 DNA, as far as it was read: TGCAGCGTCAGGAGACTAGCGGGAGCGGGAGATACG. Encoded protein: CSVRRLAGAGDT. The CDR3 in its entirety is CSVRRLAGAGDTQYF.

Points on this clone: Coverage ceases 3 residues before the CDR3 finishes, and the germline J gene fills in the end. The chain joins TRBV5-8 to TRBJ2-2; 9 bases align to TRBD1. This CDR3 has 15 residues. Germline trimming cut 7 bases from V and 3 bases from J; bases unmatched to any gene: 7. Germline values: CDR1 SGHTS, CDR2 YDEGEE. The DNA read from the CDR3 is TGTGCCAGCGGATCCGGGACAGGGTACACCGGGGAG. Protein: CASGSGTGYTGE. From start to end, the CDR3 is CASGSGTGYTGELFF.

With regard to this clone: The observed sequence ends 3 residues before the CDR3 terminus, with the missing tail filled in from the germline J gene. This sample includes further DNA sequences coding for the same CDR3. The chain carries TRBV29-1 and TRBJ2-1, with 8 nucleotides matching TRBD1. Germline trimming cut 6 bases from V and 3 bases from J; bases unmatched to any gene: 4. The CDR3 contains 13 residues. Germline CDR1 is SQVTM and CDR2 is ANQGSEA. The CDR3: CSVGTGGYNEQFF. CDR3 DNA (partial): TGCAGCGTGGGAACAGGGGGCTACAATGAG.

A word on this clone: Read data end 3 residues before the CDR3 end; the end is taken from the germline J gene. J is TRBJ2-3 and V is TRBV10-2; 10 bases are a match to TRBD1. The CDR3 loop spans 15 amino acids. CDR1 is WSHSY and CDR2 is SAAADI in the germline V gene. With 3 bases clipped from V and 4 bases from J, the junction kept 4 bases outside the gene matches. The covered CDR3 bases are TGCGCCAGCAGTGAAGGGACAGGGGATTCAGATACG. It specifies CASSEGTGDSDT. The whole CDR3 protein is CASSEGTGDSDTQYF.

A word on this clone: The read terminates 3 residues ahead of where the CDR3 ends, so the germline J gene completes it. The chain joins TRBV7-6 to TRBJ1-1; 7 bases align to TRBD1. Trimming at V came to 0 bases and at J to 6 bases, leaving 4 bases not matched to a gene. This CDR3 region has 14 residues. The germline CDR1 and CDR2 sequences are SGHVS and FNYEAQ. The CDR3 is CASSLASRGAEAFF. The CDR3 bases that were read are TGTGCCAGCAGCTTAGCGTCCAGGGGGGCTGAA.

Remarks on this clone: Read sequence stops 3 residues before the CDR3 end, and the germline J gene provides the missing end. V gene TRBV5-1 combines with J gene TRBJ1-2, with D hard to call. V lost 1 base and J lost 5, with 9 bases in between. The CDR3 is made up of 13 amino acids. Looked up from germline, CDR1 is SGHRS and CDR2 is YFSETQ. This CDR3 reads CASSLTTNYGYTF. The CDR3 DNA, read in part, is TGCGCCAGCAGCTTGACAACAAATTATGGC.

With respect to this clone: Read sequence stops 3 residues before the CDR3 end, and the germline J gene provides the missing end. V and J are TRBV18 and TRBJ1-2; D uncertain. The CDR3 length is 12 residues. Per the germline V gene, CDR1 is KGHSH and CDR2 is LQKENI. The CDR3 sequence is CASSPQGPGYTF. CDR3 bases read: TGTGCCAGCTCACCGCAAGGGCCCGGC.

This chain's CDR3 is CSAPGTAYGYTF. The CDR3 DNA, read in part, is TGCAGTGCTCCCGGGACAGCCTATGGC. The chain links TRBV20-1 to TRBJ1-2; 7 bases line up with TRBD1. The read stops 3 residues short of the end of the CDR3; the missing end is completed from the germline J gene. Unmatched junction bases numbered 4, after V lost 5 bases and J lost 4 bases. This CDR3 region has 12 residues. From germline, CDR1 is DFQATT and CDR2 SNEGSKA (reference sequence).

Details on this clone: The sequenced fragment ends 3 residues before the CDR3 boundary, so the rest is inferred from the germline J gene. The V gene is TRBV6-2 or TRBV6-3, the J gene TRBJ1-5; 7 nucleotides align to TRBD1. Germline V gene lookup returns CDR1 MNHEY and CDR2 SVGEGT. The CDR3 is 17 amino acids. V lost 2 bases, J lost 2 bases, and 9 bases stayed unmatched. CDR3 DNA (partial): TGTGCCAGCAGTTACGACTACAGGGGAAGCGGCAATCAGCCC. This gives the protein CASSYDYRGSGNQP. The full CDR3 protein reads CASSYDYRGSGNQPQHF.

About this clone itself: From the germline J gene comes the end of the CDR3, since the read stops 3 residues before it. V is TRBV29-1 and J is TRBJ1-2; 8 nucleotides agree with TRBD1. Looked up from germline, CDR1 is SQVTM and CDR2 is ANQGSEA. V shed 5 bases and J 5 bases; nucleotides not matched to a gene: 7. The CDR3 has 13 residues. The part of the CDR3 DNA that was read is TGCAGCGTTTCACAGGGGGTCCTTTATGGC. Amino acids: CSVSQGVLYG. The complete CDR3 sequence is CSVSQGVLYGYTF. Drawing the rest from reference TRBV29-1 and TRBJ1-2, the complete variable domain is SAVISQKPSRDICQRGTSLTIQCQVDSQVTMMFWYRQQPGQSLTLIATANQGSEATYESGFVIDKFPISRPNLTFSTLTVSNMSPEDSSIYLCSVSQGVLYGYTFGSGTRLTVV.

Concerning this clone: Read coverage stops 3 residues before the CDR3 terminus; the germline J gene supplies the remainder. The chain employs TRBV7-2 and TRBJ2-7, with 11 positions matching TRBD2. V shed 5 bases and J 6 bases; nucleotides not matched to a gene: 9. There are 15 residues in the CDR3. Per germline, CDR1 SGHTA and CDR2 FQGNSA. CDR3 region: CASSPPTSGTAEQYF. CDR3 DNA, as far as it was read: TGTGCCAGCAGCCCGCCGACTAGCGGGACTGCCGAG.

About this clone itself: The read comes to an end 3 residues before the CDR3 does, leaving the germline J gene to fill in the end. The rearrangement joins TRBV20-1 to TRBJ1-5, with D tentatively TRBD1 (5 bases). Germline CDR1 DFQATT, CDR2 SNEGSKA (reference sequence). The V end lost 3 bases, the J end lost 6 bases, and 9 bases lay between the germline ends. This CDR3 has 12 amino acids. The sequenced part of the CDR3 DNA is TGCAGTGCTAGGTCGGGGGGTCAGCCC. It is translated as CSARSGGQP. The full CDR3 protein reads CSARSGGQPQHF.

In the case of this clone: The sequence runs out 3 residues before the end of the CDR3; the remainder is reconstructed from the germline J gene. This chain links TRBV9 with TRBJ2-6; D unresolved. The CDR3 extends over 19 amino acids. The germline V gene has CDR1 SGDLS and CDR2 YYNGEE. V lost 1 base to trimming and J lost 0 bases, with 17 bases between them. The CDR3 here is CASSVRFSTQGSGANVLTF. The sequenced part of the CDR3 DNA is TGTGCCAGCAGCGTACGGTTTAGCACCCAAGGCTCTGGGGCCAACGTC.

On this clone: Read data end 3 residues before the CDR3 end; the end is taken from the germline J gene. The chain employs TRBV5-1 and TRBJ1-1, with D possibly TRBD1 on 5 matching bases. The V end lost 6 bases, the J end lost 2 bases, and 14 bases lay between the germline ends. Per germline, CDR1 SGHRS and CDR2 YFSETQ. The CDR3 runs 14 residues. CDR3 DNA, as far as it was read: TGCGCCAGCACCCCCAGGGAAGTAAACACTGAA. Protein sequence: CASTPREVNTE. The full CDR3 reads CASTPREVNTEAFF.

Note on this clone: The read ends 3 residues shy of where the CDR3 ends; the end is completed using the germline J gene. The rearrangement joins TRBV5-4 to TRBJ2-3, with 7 bases identical to TRBD2. There are 15 residues in the CDR3. Germline CDR1 SGHNT, CDR2 YYREEE (reference sequence). The V and J ends lost 2 bases and 3 bases, in that order; junction bases with no gene match: 6. The CDR3 sequence: CASSFYRGGTDTQYF. Partial CDR3 DNA: TGTGCCAGCAGCTTCTACCGCGGGGGTACAGATACG.

As to this clone: The read falls 3 residues short of the CDR3 end, and the missing part is taken from the germline J gene. The chain is built from TRBV20-1 and TRBJ1-6, with D tentatively TRBD1 (6 bases). V lost 0 bases, J lost 3 bases, and 15 bases lay in between. The CDR3 extends over 17 amino acids. Looked up from germline, CDR1 is DFQATT and CDR2 is SNEGSKA (reference sequence). CDR3 region: CSARDVRLDSYNSPLHF. The part of the CDR3 DNA that was read is TGCAGTGCTAGAGATGTTCGGCTGGACAGCTATAATTCACCC.

On this clone: The missing CDR3 end, 3 residues past where the read stops, is filled in from the germline J gene. The J gene is TRBJ2-1, the V gene TRBV20-1; TRBD2 is a possible D gene (6 bases). Trimming pared 6 bases from V and 5 bases from J, leaving 20 bases between. The CDR3 runs 15 residues. The germline V gene has CDR1 DFQATT and CDR2 SNEGSKA (reference sequence). The sequenced CDR3 bases are TGCAGTGCAGCTCCCGGGACTCAGAAAAACAATGAG. Its translation is CSAAPGTQKNNE. The complete CDR3 sequence is CSAAPGTQKNNEQFF.

This CDR3 is CASTNGGSLNIQYF. The part of the CDR3 DNA that was read is TGTGCCAGCACCAACGGGGGGAGCCTGAACATT. V is TRBV6-2 or TRBV6-3 and J is TRBJ2-4; 7 nucleotides agree with TRBD2. The CDR3 is cut off 3 residues early in the read; its end comes from the germline J gene. J lost 7 bases, V lost 7 bases, and 10 bases had no gene match. The CDR3 runs 14 residues. Germline V gene lookup returns CDR1 MNHEY and CDR2 SVGEGT.

Comment on this clone: The CDR3 end lies 3 residues beyond the end of the read and is filled in from the germline J gene. The V and J genes are TRBV5-1 and TRBJ1-4; 11 bases agree with TRBD1. CDR1 and CDR2 (germline): SGHRS, YFSETQ. V lost 3 bases to trimming and J lost 8 bases; unmatched junction nucleotides: 3. This CDR3 contains 14 residues. Incomplete CDR3 DNA: TGCGCCAGCAGCTCCGGGACAGGGGGGGAAAAA. Residues: CASSSGTGGEK. The whole CDR3 protein is CASSSGTGGEKLFF.

Note on this clone: The CDR3 goes on 3 residues after the read ends, and that part is filled in from the germline J gene. The V call is TRBV2, the J call TRBJ1-1; D might be TRBD1 (6 bases). The CDR3 length is 13 residues. In germline, CDR1 is SNHLY, CDR2 FYNNEI. V was cut by 9 bases and J by 1 base, with 12 bases left in between. CDR3: CASRQEKNTEAFF. Incomplete CDR3 DNA: TGTGCCAGTAGACAGGAGAAGAACACTGAA.